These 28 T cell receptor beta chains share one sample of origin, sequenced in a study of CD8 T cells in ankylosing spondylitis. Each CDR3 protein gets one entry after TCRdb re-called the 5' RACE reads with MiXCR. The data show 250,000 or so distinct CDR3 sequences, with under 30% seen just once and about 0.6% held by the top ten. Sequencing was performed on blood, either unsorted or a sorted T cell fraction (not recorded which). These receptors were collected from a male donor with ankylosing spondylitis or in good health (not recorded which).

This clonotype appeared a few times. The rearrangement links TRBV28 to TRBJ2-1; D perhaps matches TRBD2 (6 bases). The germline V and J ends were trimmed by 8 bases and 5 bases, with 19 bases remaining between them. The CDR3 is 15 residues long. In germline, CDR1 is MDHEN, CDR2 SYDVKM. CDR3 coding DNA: TGTGCCAGCTCCACCGGCGGGGCCCTTAACAATGAGCAGTTCTTC. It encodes CASSTGGALNNEQFF.

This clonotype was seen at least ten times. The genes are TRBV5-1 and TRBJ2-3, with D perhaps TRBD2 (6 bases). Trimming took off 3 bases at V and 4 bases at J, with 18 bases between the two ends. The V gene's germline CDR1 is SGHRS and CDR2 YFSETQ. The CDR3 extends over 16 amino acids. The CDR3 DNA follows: TGCGCCAGCAGCTCCAACCGTCCCCGGGACTCAGATACGCAGTATTTT. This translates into CASSSNRPRDSDTQYF. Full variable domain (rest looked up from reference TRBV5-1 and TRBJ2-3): KAGVTQTPRYLIKTRGQQVTLSCSPISGHRSVSWYQQTPGQGLQFLFEYFSETQRNKGNFPGRFSGRQFSNSRSEMNVSTLELGDSALYLCASSSNRPRDSDTQYFGPGTRLTVL.

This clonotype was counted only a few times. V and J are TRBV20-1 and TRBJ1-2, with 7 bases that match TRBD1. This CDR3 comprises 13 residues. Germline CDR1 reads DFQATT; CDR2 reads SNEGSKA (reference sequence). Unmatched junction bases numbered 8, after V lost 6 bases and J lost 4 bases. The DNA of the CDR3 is TGCAGTGCAACGAGACAGGGTCCCTATGGCTACACCTTC. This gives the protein CSATRQGPYGYTF.

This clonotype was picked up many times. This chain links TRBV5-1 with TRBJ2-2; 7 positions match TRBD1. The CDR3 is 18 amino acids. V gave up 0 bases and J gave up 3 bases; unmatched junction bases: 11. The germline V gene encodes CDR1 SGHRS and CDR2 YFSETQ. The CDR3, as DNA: TGCGCCAGCAGCTTGGCCACAGGGGTGGCCGAATACACCGGGGAGCTGTTTTTT. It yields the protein CASSLATGVAEYTGELFF. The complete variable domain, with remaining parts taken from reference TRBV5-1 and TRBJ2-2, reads KAGVTQTPRYLIKTRGQQVTLSCSPISGHRSVSWYQQTPGQGLQFLFEYFSETQRNKGNFPGRFSGRQFSNSRSEMNVSTLELGDSALYLCASSLATGVAEYTGELFFGEGSRLTVL.

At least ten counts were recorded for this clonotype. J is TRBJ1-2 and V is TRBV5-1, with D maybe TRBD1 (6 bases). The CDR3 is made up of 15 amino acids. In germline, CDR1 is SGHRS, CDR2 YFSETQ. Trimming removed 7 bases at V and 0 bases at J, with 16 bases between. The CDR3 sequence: CASADGTGTNYGYTF. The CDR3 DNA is TGCGCCAGCGCCGATGGTACAGGGACTAACTATGGCTACACCTTC.

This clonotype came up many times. The CDR3 bases are TGCGCCAGCAGCCAAGATAAAGGGGTTGGCTATGGCTACACCTTC. It encodes CASSQDKGVGYGYTF. This chain joins TRBV4-1 and TRBJ1-2, with D possibly matching TRBD1 (5 bases). Germline assignment: CDR1 MGHRA and CDR2 YSYEKL. Deletions cut 0 bases from V and 4 bases from J, with 12 bases between. The CDR3 length is 15 residues.

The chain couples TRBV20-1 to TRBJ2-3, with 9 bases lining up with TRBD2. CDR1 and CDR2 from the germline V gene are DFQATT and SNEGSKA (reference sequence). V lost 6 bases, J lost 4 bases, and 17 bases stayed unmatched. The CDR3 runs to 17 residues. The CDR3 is CSAREIGAGGSPDTQYF. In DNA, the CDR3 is TGCAGTGCCCGAGAGATAGGGGCGGGGGGGTCCCCAGATACGCAGTATTTT.

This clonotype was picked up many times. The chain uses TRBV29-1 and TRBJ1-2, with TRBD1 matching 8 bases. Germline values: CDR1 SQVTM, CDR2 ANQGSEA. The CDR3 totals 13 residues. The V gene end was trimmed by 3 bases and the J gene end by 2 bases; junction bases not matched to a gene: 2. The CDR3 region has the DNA TGCAGCGTTGAGACAGGGGCGAACTATGGCTACACCTTC. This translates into CSVETGANYGYTF. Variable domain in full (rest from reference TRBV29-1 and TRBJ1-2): SAVISQKPSRDICQRGTSLTIQCQVDSQVTMMFWYRQQPGQSLTLIATANQGSEATYESGFVIDKFPISRPNLTFSTLTVSNMSPEDSSIYLCSVETGANYGYTFGSGTRLTVV.

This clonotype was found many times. The CDR3 DNA follows: TGCAGTTGGGGCAGGGTAGGCTCACCCCTCCACTTT. As protein: CSWGRVGSPLHF. This chain uses TRBV20-1 with TRBJ1-6, with D perhaps TRBD1 (5 bases). This CDR3 is built from 12 residues. The V end was cut by 8 bases, the J end by 10 bases, with 15 bases between. Germline loops: CDR1 DFQATT, CDR2 SNEGSKA (reference sequence).

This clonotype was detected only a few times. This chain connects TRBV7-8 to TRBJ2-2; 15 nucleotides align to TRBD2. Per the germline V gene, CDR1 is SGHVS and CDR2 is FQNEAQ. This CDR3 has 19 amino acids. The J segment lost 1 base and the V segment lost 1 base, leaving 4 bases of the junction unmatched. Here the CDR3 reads CASSLGLGLAGGNTGELFF. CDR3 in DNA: TGTGCCAGCAGCTTAGGTCTGGGACTAGCGGGGGGGAACACCGGGGAGCTGTTTTTT.

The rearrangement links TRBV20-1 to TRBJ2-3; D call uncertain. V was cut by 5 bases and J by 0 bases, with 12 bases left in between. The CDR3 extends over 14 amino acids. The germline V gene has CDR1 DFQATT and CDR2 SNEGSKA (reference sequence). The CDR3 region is CSASRIISTDTQYF. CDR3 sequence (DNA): TGCAGTGCTTCCCGGATAATTAGCACAGATACGCAGTATTTT.

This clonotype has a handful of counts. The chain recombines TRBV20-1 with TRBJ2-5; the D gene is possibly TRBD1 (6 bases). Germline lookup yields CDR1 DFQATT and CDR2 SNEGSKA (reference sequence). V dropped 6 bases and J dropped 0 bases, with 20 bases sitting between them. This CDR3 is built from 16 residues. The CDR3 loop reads CSASPTGSFYQETQYF. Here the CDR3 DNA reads TGCAGTGCCTCCCCGACAGGATCTTTTTACCAAGAGACCCAGTACTTC.

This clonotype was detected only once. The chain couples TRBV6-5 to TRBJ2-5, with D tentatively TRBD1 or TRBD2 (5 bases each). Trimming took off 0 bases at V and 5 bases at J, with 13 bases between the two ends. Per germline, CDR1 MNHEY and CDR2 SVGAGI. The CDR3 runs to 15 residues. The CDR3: CASSYSTRGSETQYF. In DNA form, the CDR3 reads TGTGCCAGCAGTTACTCAACTAGGGGATCGGAGACCCAGTACTTC.

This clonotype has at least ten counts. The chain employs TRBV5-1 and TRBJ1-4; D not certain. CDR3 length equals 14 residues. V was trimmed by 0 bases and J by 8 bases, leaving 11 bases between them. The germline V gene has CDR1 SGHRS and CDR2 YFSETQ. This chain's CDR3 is CASSLAKSGEKLFF. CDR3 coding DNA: TGCGCCAGCAGCTTGGCCAAGTCCGGGGAAAAACTGTTTTTT.

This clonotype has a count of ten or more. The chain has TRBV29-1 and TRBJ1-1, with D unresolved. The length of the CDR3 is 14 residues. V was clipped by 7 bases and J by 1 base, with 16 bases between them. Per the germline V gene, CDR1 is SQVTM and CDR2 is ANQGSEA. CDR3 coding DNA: TGCAGCGCCGGTCCTGGGCGGACGAACACTGAAGCTTTCTTT. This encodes CSAGPGRTNTEAFF.

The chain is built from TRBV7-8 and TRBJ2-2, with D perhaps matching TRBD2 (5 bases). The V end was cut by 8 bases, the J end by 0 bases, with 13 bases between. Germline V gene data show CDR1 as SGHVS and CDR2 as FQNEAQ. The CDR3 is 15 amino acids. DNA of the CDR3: TGTGCCAGCGCTAGCCGGGCAGCGAACACCGGGGAGCTGTTTTTT. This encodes CASASRAANTGELFF.

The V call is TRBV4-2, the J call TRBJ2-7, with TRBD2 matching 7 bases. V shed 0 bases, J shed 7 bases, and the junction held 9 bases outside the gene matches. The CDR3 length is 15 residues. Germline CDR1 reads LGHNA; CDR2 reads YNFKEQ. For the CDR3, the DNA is TGTGCCAGCAGCCAAGAGGCTAGCGGACCACGGGAGCAGTACTTC. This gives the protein CASSQEASGPREQYF.

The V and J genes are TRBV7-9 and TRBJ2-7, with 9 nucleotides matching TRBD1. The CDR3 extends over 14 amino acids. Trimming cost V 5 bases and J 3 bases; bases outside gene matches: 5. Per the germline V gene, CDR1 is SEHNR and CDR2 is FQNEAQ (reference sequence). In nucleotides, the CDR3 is TGTGCCAGCAGCCACAACAGGGGGCACTACGAGCAGTACTTC. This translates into CASSHNRGHYEQYF.

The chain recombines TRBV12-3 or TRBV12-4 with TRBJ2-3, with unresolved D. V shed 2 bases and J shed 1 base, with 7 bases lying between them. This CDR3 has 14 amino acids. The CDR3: CASSLTRGTDTQYF. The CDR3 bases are TGTGCCAGCAGTTTAACTCGGGGCACAGATACGCAGTATTTT.

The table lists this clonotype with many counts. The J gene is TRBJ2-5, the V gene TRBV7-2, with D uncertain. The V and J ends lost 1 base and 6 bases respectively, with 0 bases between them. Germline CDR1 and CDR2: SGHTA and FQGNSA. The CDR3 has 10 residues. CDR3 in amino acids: CASSLETQYF. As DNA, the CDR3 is TGTGCCAGCAGCTTAGAGACCCAGTACTTC.

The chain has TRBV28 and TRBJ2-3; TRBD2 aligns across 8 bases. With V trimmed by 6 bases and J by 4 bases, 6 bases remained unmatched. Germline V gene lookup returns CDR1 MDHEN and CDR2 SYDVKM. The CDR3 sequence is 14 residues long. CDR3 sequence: CASSGGGIPDTQYF. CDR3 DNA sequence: TGTGCCAGCAGCGGGGGGGGAATCCCAGATACGCAGTATTTT.

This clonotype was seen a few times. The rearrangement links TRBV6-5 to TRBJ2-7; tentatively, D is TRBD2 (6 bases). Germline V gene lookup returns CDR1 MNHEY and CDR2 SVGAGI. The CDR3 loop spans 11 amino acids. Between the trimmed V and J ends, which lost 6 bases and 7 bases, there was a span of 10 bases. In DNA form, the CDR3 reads TGTGCCAGCAGCCGACGGGGGGAGCAGTACTTC. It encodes CASSRRGEQYF.

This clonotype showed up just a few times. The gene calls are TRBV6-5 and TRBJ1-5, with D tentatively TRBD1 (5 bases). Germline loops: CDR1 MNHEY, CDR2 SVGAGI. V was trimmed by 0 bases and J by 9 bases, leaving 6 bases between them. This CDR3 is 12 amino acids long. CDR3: CASSYSGGPQHF. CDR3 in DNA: TGTGCCAGCAGTTACTCGGGGGGGCCCCAGCATTTT.

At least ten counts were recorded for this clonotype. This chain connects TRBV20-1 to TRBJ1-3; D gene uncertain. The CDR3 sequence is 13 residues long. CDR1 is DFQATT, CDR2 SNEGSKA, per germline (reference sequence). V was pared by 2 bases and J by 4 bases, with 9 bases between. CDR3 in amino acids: CSARPSRGNTIYF. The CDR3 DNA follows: TGCAGTGCTAGACCGAGTCGAGGAAACACCATATATTTT.

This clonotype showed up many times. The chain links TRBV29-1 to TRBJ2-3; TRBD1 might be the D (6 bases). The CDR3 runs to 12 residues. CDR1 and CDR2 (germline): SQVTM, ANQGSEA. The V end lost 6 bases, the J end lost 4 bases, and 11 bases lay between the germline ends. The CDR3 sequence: CSVLQGADTQYF. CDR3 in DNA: TGCAGCGTCTTACAGGGAGCAGATACGCAGTATTTT.

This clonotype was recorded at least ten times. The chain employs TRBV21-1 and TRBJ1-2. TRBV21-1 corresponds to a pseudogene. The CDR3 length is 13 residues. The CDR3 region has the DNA TGTGCCAGCAGCAAGGCCATTAGCTATGGCTACACCTTC. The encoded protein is CASSKAISYGYTF.

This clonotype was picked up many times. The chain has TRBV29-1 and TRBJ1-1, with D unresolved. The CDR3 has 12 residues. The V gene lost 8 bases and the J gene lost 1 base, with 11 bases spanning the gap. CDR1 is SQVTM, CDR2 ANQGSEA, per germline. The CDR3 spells CSLSGGNTEAFF. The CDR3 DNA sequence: TGCAGCCTATCGGGCGGGAACACTGAAGCTTTCTTT.

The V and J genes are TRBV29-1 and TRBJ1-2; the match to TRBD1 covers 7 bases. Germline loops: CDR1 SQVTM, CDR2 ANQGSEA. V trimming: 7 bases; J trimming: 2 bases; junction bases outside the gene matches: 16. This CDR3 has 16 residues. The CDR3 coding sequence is TGCAGCGCCAGACAGGGCTATGTGTCGGGGAACTATGGCTACACCTTC. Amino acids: CSARQGYVSGNYGYTF. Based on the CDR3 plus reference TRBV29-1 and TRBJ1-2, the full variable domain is SAVISQKPSRDICQRGTSLTIQCQVDSQVTMMFWYRQQPGQSLTLIATANQGSEATYESGFVIDKFPISRPNLTFSTLTVSNMSPEDSSIYLCSARQGYVSGNYGYTFGSGTRLTVV.